A selection of T cell receptor beta chains follows, all from one sample in a study of T cell responses to AZD1222 COVID-19 vaccine. Sequencing was performed with immunoSEQ multiplex PCR; in TCRdb, only in-frame clones are kept and a portion is missing. The table records roughly 140,000 clones, approximately 86% of them present only once. This material consisted of peripheral blood, taken on day 0 of AZD1222 vaccination. The receptors here all came from an adult in good health. Each CDR3 is given with its conserved first and last residue. D genes are given only for firm matches. Some rows have no size entry. The others give once, few or many, or a class for an expanded clone.

d_call	clone_size	v_call	j_call	cdr3_nt	cdr3_aa
TRBD1	-	TRBV3-1/TRBV3-2	TRBJ1-2	TGTGCCGCGGGGGGACAGGGGGCGGCGGGAGGCTACACCTTC	CAAGGQGAAGGYTF
-	-	TRBV25-1	TRBJ2-7	TGTGCCAGCAAGGGGCAGGCTTTGTCCTACGAGCAGTACTTC	CASKGQALSYEQYF
-	few	TRBV28	TRBJ2-7	TGTGCCAGCAACCGAGCCTCCTACGAGCAGTACTTC	CASNRASYEQYF
-	-	TRBV27	TRBJ2-7	TGTGCCAGCAGTTTAGCGGGGTTACCCTACGAGCAGTACTTC	CASSLAGLPYEQYF
TRBD1	-	TRBV18	TRBJ1-3	TGTGCCAGCTCACCCCGACAGGGATCAAACTCTGGAAACACCATATATTTT	CASSPRQGSNSGNTIYF
-	-	TRBV28	TRBJ1-6	TGTGCCAGCAGGTTGACACCTATTAATTCACCCCTCCACTTT	CASRLTPINSPLHF
-	-	TRBV3-1/TRBV3-2	TRBJ2-7	TGTGCCAGCAGCCAAGAAAGTCACGAGAAACTCTACGAGCAGTACTTC	CASSQESHEKLYEQYF
-	-	TRBV30	TRBJ2-7	TGTGCCTGGGCTGCCTTAAGCTCCTACGAGCAGTACTTC	CAWAALSSYEQYF
-	once	TRBV11-3	TRBJ1-3	TGTGCCAGCAGCCTAAATACGAGAAACACCATATATTTT	CASSLNTRNTIYF
-	few	TRBV6-2/TRBV6-3	TRBJ2-7	TGTGCCAGCAGTTTCTCCTACGAGCAGTACTTC	CASSFSYEQYF
TRBD2	-	TRBV4-2	TRBJ2-3	TGTGCCAGCAGCCAAGGGGAGCGGGAGTATGTAGATACGCAGTATTTT	CASSQGEREYVDTQYF
-	-	TRBV20-1	TRBJ2-3	TGCAGTGCGTTACTCACAGATACGCAGTATTTT	CSALLTDTQYF
-	once	TRBV10-3	TRBJ1-1	TGTGCCATCAGTGAAAAGGTATTGACTGAAGCTTTCTTT	CAISEKVLTEAFF
TRBD1	-	TRBV5-6	TRBJ1-2	TGTGCCAGCAGCTTGGCCGTAGGGGGCTACAACTATGGCTACACCTTC	CASSLAVGGYNYGYTF
TRBD2	few	TRBV4-1	TRBJ2-7	TGCGCCAGCAGCCAAGGGAAGCCCACCGGCGGGAGGGTTTACGAGCAGTACTTC	CASSQGKPTGGRVYEQYF
-	once	TRBV25-1	TRBJ1-2	TGTGCCAGCAGTGAAAGCCGGGGGGGTGAAAGGCCATATGGCTACACCTTC	CASSESRGGERPYGYTF
-	-	TRBV6-2/TRBV6-3	TRBJ2-1	TGTGCCAGCAGTGACCTTTGGAATGAGCAGTTCTTC	CASSDLWNEQFF
-	-	TRBV5-1	TRBJ1-1	TGCGCCAGCGCCGAGCAGACCATGAACACTGAAGCTTTCTTT	CASAEQTMNTEAFF
-	-	TRBV4-1	TRBJ2-7	TGCGCCAGCAGCCTACGGGACTCTTCCTACGAGCAGTACTTC	CASSLRDSSYEQYF
-	-	TRBV7-2	TRBJ1-2	TGTGCCAGCAGCTTAGGCCCGGGGACGTTAGGCTACACCTTC	CASSLGPGTLGYTF
TRBD2	-	TRBV6-5	TRBJ2-7	TGTGCCAGCAAAATGGGACTAGGGGCCTACGAGCAGTACTTC	CASKMGLGAYEQYF
-	-	TRBV12-3/TRBV12-4	TRBJ2-5	TGTGCCAGCAGTTTGGGCAATGAAGAGACCCAGTACTTC	CASSLGNEETQYF
-	-	TRBV11-3	TRBJ2-1	TGTGCCAGCAGCTTACGCGGGATTCTAGACAATGAGCAGTTCTTC	CASSLRGILDNEQFF
-	once	TRBV7-2	TRBJ2-3	TGTGCCAGCAGGCCAAAAACAGGGAGTCCTAGCACAGATACGCAGTATTTT	CASRPKTGSPSTDTQYF